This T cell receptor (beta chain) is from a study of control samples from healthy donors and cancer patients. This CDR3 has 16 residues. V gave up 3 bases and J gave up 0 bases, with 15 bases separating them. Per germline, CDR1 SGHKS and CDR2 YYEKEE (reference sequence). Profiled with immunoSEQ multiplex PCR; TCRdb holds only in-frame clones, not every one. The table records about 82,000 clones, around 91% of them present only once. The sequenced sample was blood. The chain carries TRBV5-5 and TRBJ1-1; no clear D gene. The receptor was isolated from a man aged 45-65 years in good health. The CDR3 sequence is CASSSHRFDLNTEAFF. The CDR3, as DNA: TGTGCCAGCAGCTCCCACCGTTTTGACTTGAACACTGAAGCTTTCTTT.